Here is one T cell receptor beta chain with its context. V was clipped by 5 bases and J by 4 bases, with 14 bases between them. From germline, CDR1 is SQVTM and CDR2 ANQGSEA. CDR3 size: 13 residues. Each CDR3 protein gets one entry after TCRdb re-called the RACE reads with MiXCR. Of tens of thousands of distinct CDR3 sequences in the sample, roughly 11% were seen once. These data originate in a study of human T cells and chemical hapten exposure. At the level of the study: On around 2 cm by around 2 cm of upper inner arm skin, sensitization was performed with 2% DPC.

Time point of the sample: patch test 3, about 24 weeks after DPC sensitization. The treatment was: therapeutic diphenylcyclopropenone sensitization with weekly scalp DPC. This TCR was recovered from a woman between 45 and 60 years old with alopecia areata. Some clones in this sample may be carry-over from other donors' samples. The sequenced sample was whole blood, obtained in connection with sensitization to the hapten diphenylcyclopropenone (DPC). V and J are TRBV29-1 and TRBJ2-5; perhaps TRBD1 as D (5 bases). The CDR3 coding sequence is TGCAGCGTTCCCGCAGGGCTCGGAGAGACCCAGTACTTC. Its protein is CSVPAGLGETQYF.